Each of the 10 T cell receptor beta chains below was sequenced from the same sample in a study of OX40 agonist ivuxolimab in advanced cancers. Repertoires were generated with immunoSEQ multiplex PCR, while TCRdb's copy carries only in-frame clones and drops some. The sample yields 45,000 to 50,000 clones, 80% to 90% seen once. The sequencing here drew on CD4+ or CD8+ T cells sorted from blood, taken in a trial of the OX40 agonist ivuxolimab. All receptors come from an adult with an advanced solid tumor such as melanoma, head and neck, liver or kidney cancer.

The V and J genes are TRBV6-5 and TRBJ1-5; 7 positions match TRBD1. Germline V lookup: CDR1 MNHEY, CDR2 SVGAGI. This CDR3 is 14 amino acids long. The V and J ends lost 4 bases and 6 bases, in that order; junction bases with no gene match: 6. The CDR3 DNA reads as TGTGCCAGCAGTTGGGACAGACGGGGTCAGCCCCAGCATTTT. It encodes CASSWDRRGQPQHF.

This rearrangement joins TRBV12-5 to TRBJ2-5; D gene ambiguous. Trimming left V 0 bases short and J 5 bases short, with 13 bases between. The CDR3 contains 15 residues. Germline CDR1 and CDR2: LGHNT and FRNRAP. The CDR3 spells CASGLVQWGGETQYF. In DNA, the CDR3 is TGTGCTAGTGGTTTGGTACAATGGGGTGGCGAGACCCAGTACTTC.

This clone was recorded only once. V is TRBV6-5 and J is TRBJ1-1; D may be TRBD1 (5 bases). The V end was cut by 0 bases, the J end by 7 bases, with 9 bases between. The CDR3 is 13 amino acids. Looked up from germline, CDR1 is MNHEY and CDR2 is SVGAGI. As DNA, the CDR3 is TGTGCCAGCAGTTACTCGAGTGGGGGTGAAGCTTTCTTT. Translation gives CASSYSSGGEAFF.

The chain couples TRBV21-1 to TRBJ2-1; the table assigns TRBD1, which was not confirmed against the DNA. TRBV21-1 is labeled a pseudogene. The CDR3 runs 15 residues. DNA for the CDR3: TGTGCCAGCAGCCACCAGGGAAATACCTACAATGAGCAGTTCTTC. It translates to CASSHQGNTYNEQFF.

V is TRBV7-9 and J is TRBJ2-7; D not resolved. Deletions cut 5 bases from V and 6 bases from J, with 8 bases between. Germline-derived CDR1 and CDR2 are SEHNR and FQNEAQ (reference sequence). This CDR3 has 11 residues. CDR3 DNA: TGTGCCAGCAGCCATGGAACCGAGCAGTACTTC. This translates into CASSHGTEQYF.

The chain couples TRBV9 to TRBJ2-7; 8 positions match TRBD1. In germline, CDR1 is SGDLS, CDR2 YYNGEE. V shed 7 bases and J 5 bases; nucleotides not matched to a gene: 5. The length of the CDR3 is 12 residues. The chain's CDR3 is CASGQGINEQYF. The CDR3 DNA reads as TGTGCCAGCGGACAGGGAATAAACGAGCAGTACTTC.

This rearrangement joins TRBV20-1 to TRBJ2-3; D remains ambiguous. With 1 base removed from V and 2 bases from J, the gap between germline ends came to 1 base. From germline, CDR1 is DFQATT and CDR2 SNEGSKA (reference sequence). The CDR3 consists of 11 residues. The CDR3: CSARATDTQYF. The CDR3 DNA is TGCAGTGCTAGAGCCACAGATACGCAGTATTTT.

This clone was picked up one time. The chain couples TRBV25-1 to TRBJ2-7; tentatively, D is TRBD2 (5 bases). Germline V CDR1 and CDR2: MGHDK, SYGVNS. The CDR3 is 12 residues long. V lost 4 bases and J 2 bases, leaving 6 bases between the germline ends. The CDR3 DNA sequence: TGTGCCAGCAGTGGAGCGGCCTACGAGCAGTACTTC. It is translated as CASSGAAYEQYF.

The CDR3 loop is CASRRQGSYEKLFF. The CDR3 nucleotides are TGTGCCAGCAGGAGACAGGGCTCCTATGAAAAACTGTTTTTT. The V gene is TRBV27, the J gene TRBJ1-4; 7 nucleotides align to TRBD1. Germline CDR1 reads MNHEY; CDR2 reads SMNVEV (reference sequence). V was clipped by 6 bases and J by 6 bases; unmatched bases: 7. The CDR3 is 14 residues long.

The rearrangement joins TRBV7-6 to TRBJ2-3, with 10 bases identical to TRBD2. V lost 3 bases to trimming and J lost 0 bases; unmatched junction nucleotides: 15. The germline V gene has CDR1 SGHVS and CDR2 FNYEAQ. CDR3 length: 20 amino acids. The chain's CDR3 is CASSFEGKREGYFSTDTQYF. DNA for the CDR3: TGTGCCAGCAGCTTTGAGGGAAAGCGGGAGGGATATTTTAGCACAGATACGCAGTATTTT.